This is a list of T cell receptor beta chains from one sample in a study of blood T cell repertoires in COVID-19. Some clones are missing from TCRdb's copy, which holds only in-frame ones; the method was immunoSEQ multiplex PCR. The profile shows some 250,000 clones, around 86% of them singletons. Material for sequencing was peripheral blood. These receptors originate from a woman in her twenties or thirties who had recovered from COVID-19. Each CDR3 is given with its conserved first and last residue. The D gene is left open where the match is weak. Some rows have no size entry. The others give once, few or many, or a class for an expanded clone.

TRBJ2-2	TRBV7-3	NA	TRBD2	CASSPAGGTGELFF	TGTGCCAGCAGCCCCGCGGGGGGCACCGGGGAGCTGTTTTTT
TRBJ1-5	TRBV23-1	NA	TRBD1	CASSQSYGTARSNQPQHF	TGCGCCAGCAGTCAATCGTACGGGACAGCGCGTAGCAATCAGCCCCAGCATTTT
TRBJ2-2	TRBV21-1	NA	NA	CASSTGLAGGGGELFF	TGTGCCAGCAGCACCGGACTAGCGGGGGGAGGCGGGGAGCTGTTTTTT
TRBJ2-5	TRBV2	few	NA	CASSEPLGRGSGAQYF	TGTGCCAGCAGTGAACCCCTAGGACGGGGATCAGGGGCCCAGTACTTC
TRBJ2-4	TRBV24-1	once	NA	CATSLRDGDLAKNIQYF	TGTGCCACCAGTCTTCGGGACGGGGACTTAGCCAAAAACATTCAGTACTTC
TRBJ2-7	TRBV27	NA	NA	CASSLLAGSLYF	TGTGCCAGCAGTTTATTGGCGGGATCTCTGTACTTC
TRBJ2-7	TRBV5-1	NA	NA	CASSLESVTPYEQYF	TGCGCCAGCAGCTTGGAAAGCGTAACTCCCTACGAGCAGTACTTC
TRBJ2-2	TRBV4-3	NA	NA	CASSQVRGGELFF	TGCGCCAGCAGCCAAGTTCGAGGAGGGGAGCTGTTTTTT
TRBJ2-7	TRBV27	NA	TRBD1	CASSLSPGGIYEQYF	TGTGCCAGCAGTTTATCCCCAGGGGGCATCTACGAGCAGTACTTC
TRBJ2-3	TRBV27	once	NA	CASSASGSGTDTQYF	TGTGCCAGCAGCGCCTCGGGTAGCGGCACAGATACGCAGTATTTT
TRBJ2-3	TRBV6-4	once	TRBD2	CASSDSSGGPTDTQYF	TGTGCCAGCAGTGACTCAAGCGGGGGGCCCACAGATACGCAGTATTTT
TRBJ2-1	TRBV5-1	few	TRBD2	CASSLRTSGGGGAYNEQFF	TGCGCCAGCAGCTTGCGGACTAGCGGGGGCGGAGGGGCCTACAATGAGCAGTTCTTC
TRBJ1-1	TRBV14	NA	TRBD1	CASSSGQGALNTEAFF	TGTGCCAGCAGCAGCGGACAGGGGGCCCTGAACACTGAAGCTTTCTTT
TRBJ2-7	TRBV5-1	NA	TRBD2	CASSTGPRGDEQYF	TGCGCCAGCAGCACGGGCCCGCGGGGGGACGAGCAGTACTTC
TRBJ1-1	TRBV2	NA	NA	CASSPWTVGAFF	TGTGCCAGCAGCCCCTGGACAGTGGGAGCTTTCTTT
TRBJ2-1	TRBV20-1	NA	TRBD1	CSASFWDRDDEQFF	TGCAGTGCTAGTTTTTGGGACAGGGACGATGAGCAGTTCTTC
TRBJ1-5	TRBV2	NA	NA	CASTRQVSQPQHF	TGTGCCAGCACCAGACAGGTCAGTCAGCCCCAGCATTTT
TRBJ1-6	TRBV11-3	NA	TRBD1	CASSLELPGQGNSPLHF	TGTGCCAGCAGCTTAGAACTTCCGGGACAGGGGAATTCACCCCTCCACTTT
TRBJ2-1	TRBV2	NA	NA	CASRRTADSYNEQFF	TGTGCCAGCAGGAGGACAGCCGACTCCTACAATGAGCAGTTCTTC
TRBJ2-3	TRBV11-2	NA	TRBD2	CASSSLAGGADTQYF	TGTGCCAGCAGCTCACTAGCGGGGGGGGCAGATACGCAGTATTTT
TRBJ2-2	TRBV12-5	few	TRBD2	CASGLSRGLAGYFGTGELFF	TGTGCTAGTGGTTTGTCCCGGGGACTAGCGGGGTATTTCGGCACCGGGGAGCTGTTTTTT
TRBJ2-2	TRBV4-2	NA	TRBD1	CASSQELDRGPTGELFF	TGTGCCAGCAGCCAAGAGCTGGACAGGGGTCCCACCGGGGAGCTGTTTTTT
TRBJ2-3	TRBV25-1	once	NA	CASSEQISTDTQYF	TGTGCCAGCAGTGAACAGATTAGCACAGATACGCAGTATTTT
TRBJ1-4	TRBV6-5	NA	TRBD1	CASRTGATNEKLFF	TGTGCCAGCAGAACAGGGGCAACTAATGAAAAACTGTTTTTT
TRBJ2-1	TRBV5-4	once	TRBD2	CASSERLAGGTDEQFF	TGTGCCAGCAGCGAAAGACTAGCGGGGGGTACCGATGAGCAGTTCTTC
TRBJ2-7	TRBV19	NA	TRBD1	CASSTNAGQGAYEQYF	TGTGCCAGTAGTACCAACGCGGGACAGGGGGCTTACGAGCAGTACTTC
TRBJ1-5	TRBV19	NA	NA	CASSIVSGPQHF	TGTGCCAGTAGTATTGTGAGTGGGCCCCAGCATTTT
TRBJ1-6	TRBV10-1	few	NA	CASSEGANSPLHF	TGCGCCAGCAGTGAGGGGGCAAACTCACCCCTCCACTTT
TRBJ1-6	TRBV27	NA	TRBD1	CASSLDRGQSYNSPLHF	TGTGCCAGCAGTTTGGACAGGGGGCAATCCTATAATTCACCCCTCCACTTT
TRBJ2-1	TRBV11-3	NA	NA	CASSLSDSWGNEQFF	TGTGCCAGCAGCTTATCGGACTCCTGGGGAAATGAGCAGTTCTTC
TRBJ2-7	TRBV20-1	NA	TRBD2	CSASPRLAHEQYF	TGCAGTGCTAGTCCCCGACTAGCTCACGAGCAGTACTTC
TRBJ1-1	TRBV2	few	NA	CASSPQGRNTEAFF	TGTGCCAGCAGTCCCCAGGGAAGGAACACTGAAGCTTTCTTT
TRBJ2-7	TRBV5-1	NA	NA	CASSITTGGLEQYF	TGCGCCAGCAGCATCACCACCGGAGGGCTCGAGCAGTACTTC
TRBJ1-3	TRBV5-1	few	NA	CASSLAPGSGNTIYF	TGCGCCAGCAGCTTGGCCCCGGGATCTGGAAACACCATATATTTT
TRBJ2-3	TRBV6-5	few	NA	CAATKEQGGGYTQYF	TGTGCCGCTACAAAGGAGCAGGGGGGCGGGTATACGCAGTATTTT
TRBJ1-1	TRBV10-1	NA	NA	CASRNITGGNTEAFF	TGCGCCAGCAGAAACATAACGGGTGGGAACACTGAAGCTTTCTTT
TRBJ2-7	TRBV7-3	NA	NA	CASSLGAFSEQYF	TGTGCCAGCAGCTTAGGGGCGTTTAGCGAGCAGTACTTC
TRBJ1-5	TRBV28	NA	NA	CASSFPGQPQHF	TGTGCCAGCAGTTTTCCAGGACAGCCCCAGCATTTT
TRBJ2-1	TRBV15	NA	TRBD1	CATSRGGQGYEQFF	TGTGCCACCAGCAGAGGGGGACAGGGGTATGAGCAGTTCTTC
TRBJ2-2	TRBV14	NA	NA	CASSQVRPGELFF	TGTGCCAGCAGCCAAGTGCGCCCCGGGGAGCTGTTTTTT
TRBJ1-6	TRBV7-8	NA	NA	CASSKAGTTNSPLHF	TGTGCCAGCAGCAAAGCCGGGACAACTAATTCACCCCTCCACTTT
TRBJ2-1	TRBV4-2	few	TRBD2	CASSPGGSGGQQFF	TGTGCCAGCAGCCCCGGTGGTAGCGGGGGGCAGCAGTTCTTC
TRBJ1-2	TRBV7-9	few	NA	CASSATEHYGYTF	TGTGCCAGCAGCGCTACAGAGCACTATGGCTACACCTTC
TRBJ2-2	TRBV5-1	NA	NA	CASSLGSGRSANTGELFF	TGCGCCAGCAGCTTGGGGAGCGGGCGGAGCGCGAACACCGGGGAGCTGTTTTTT
TRBJ2-7	TRBV11-1	NA	NA	CASSSRTRDYEQYF	TGTGCCAGCAGCTCTAGGACAAGGGACTACGAGCAGTACTTC
TRBJ2-3	TRBV7-6	once	NA	CASSLGIGGRQDTQYF	TGTGCCAGCAGCTTAGGGATAGGAGGGCGTCAGGATACGCAGTATTTT
TRBJ2-5	TRBV2	NA	TRBD2	CASSEVGGVKLQETQYF	TGTGCCAGCAGTGAAGTGGGAGGGGTCAAACTCCAAGAGACCCAGTACTTC
TRBJ2-1	TRBV2	NA	TRBD1	CASSGGLRDRGNEQFF	TGTGCCAGCAGTGGTGGGCTAAGGGACAGGGGCAATGAGCAGTTCTTC
TRBJ2-3	TRBV10-3	NA	TRBD1	CAIDAGVDRRTDTQYF	TGTGCCATCGATGCAGGTGTGGACAGGCGCACAGATACGCAGTATTTT
TRBJ2-7	TRBV2	NA	TRBD1	CASRDSTGKFYEQYF	TGTGCCAGCAGGGACTCGACAGGGAAGTTCTACGAGCAGTACTTC